This T cell receptor beta chain was documented in a study of T-cell memory formation after mild COVID-19. Only a few counts were recorded for this clonotype. TCRdb used MiXCR to reprocess the 5' RACE reads, holding one entry per CDR3 protein. The table lists 180,000 or so distinct CDR3 sequences, around a tenth of them singletons. V was shortened by 7 bases and J by 6 bases, with 17 bases between the two germline ends. CDR3 size: 14 residues. CDR1 is SGHTA, CDR2 FQGNSA, per germline. Source material: PBMCs or a T cell subset sorted from them (not recorded which). The receptor's source is a man younger than 35 who had mild COVID-19 (a few samples of this study predate the infection). Cell type and time point are not known. V and J are TRBV7-2 and TRBJ2-3; tentative D call: TRBD2 (7 bases). In nucleotides, the CDR3 is TGTGCCAGCACAGCGGGAACGGACAGCGATACGCAGTATTTT. The encoded protein is CASTAGTDSDTQYF.